A single sample is the source of the 27 T cell receptor beta chains below, sequenced in a study of blood T cell repertoires in COVID-19. Clones were read by immunoSEQ multiplex PCR, and TCRdb kept only the in-frame ones, dropping some. Here the sample spans 110,000 to 150,000 clones, approximately 88% being singletons. Sample: peripheral blood. The receptors derive from a man aged 65 to 79 with acute or convalescent COVID-19.

V gene TRBV3-1 (or the pseudogene TRBV3-2) combines with J gene TRBJ1-4, with TRBD1 as a possible D gene (5 bases). The CDR3 covers 14 residues. The V gene's germline CDR1 is LGHDT and CDR2 YNNKEL (reference sequence). Trimming pared 4 bases from V and 6 bases from J, leaving 12 bases between. The CDR3 protein is CASSRSQGYEKLFF. In DNA form, the CDR3 reads TGTGCCAGCAGCCGGTCCCAGGGCTATGAAAAACTGTTTTTT.

The chain links TRBV5-1 to TRBJ2-1; the D gene is possibly TRBD2 (5 bases). The CDR3 extends over 15 amino acids. The ends were cut back, 0 bases at V and 2 bases at J, with 9 bases in the middle. CDR1 SGHRS and CDR2 YFSETQ come from the germline V gene. The CDR3 DNA reads as TGCGCCAGCAGCTTGGCGCCTAGCCCCTACAATGAGCAGTTCTTC. Encoded protein: CASSLAPSPYNEQFF.

This clone appeared a single time. The V and J genes are TRBV3-1 (or the pseudogene TRBV3-2) and TRBJ1-2, with D possibly TRBD1 on 5 matching bases. Trimming took off 4 bases at V and 7 bases at J, with 13 bases between the two ends. Germline V CDR1 and CDR2: LGHDT, YNNKEL (reference sequence). CDR3 length: 13 amino acids. For the CDR3, the DNA is TGTGCCAGCAGCCGGCAGGGCAGGGTTGGCTACACCTTC. Its translation is CASSRQGRVGYTF.

As regards this clone: The sample contains more than one DNA sequence encoding this CDR3. The chain recombines TRBV5-1 with TRBJ2-5, with D maybe TRBD2 (6 bases). The V and J ends lost 4 bases and 2 bases respectively, with 12 bases between them. The CDR3 sequence is 14 residues long. Germline CDR1 and CDR2: SGHRS and YFSETQ. DNA of the CDR3: TGCGCCAGCAGCCGGGGCGGGGAACAAGAGACCCAGTACTTC. This encodes CASSRGGEQETQYF.

The chain links TRBV15 to TRBJ1-5; 7 bases are shared with TRBD1. Trimming removed 9 bases from V and 4 bases from J; junction bases left unmatched: 6. CDR3 length: 13 residues. Germline V gene data show CDR1 as LNHNV and CDR2 as YYDKDF (reference sequence). CDR3 coding DNA: TGTGCCACAAGCTCCAGGGGGAATCAGCCCCAGCATTTT. Its protein is CATSSRGNQPQHF.

This clone has just one count. The chain is built from TRBV24-1 and TRBJ2-1, with TRBD1 as a possible D gene (6 bases). V was cut by 7 bases and J by 3 bases, with 12 bases left in between. The germline V gene has CDR1 KGHDR and CDR2 SFDVKD. This CDR3 is 14 amino acids long. The CDR3 protein is CATRGPGDYNEQFF. The CDR3 bases are TGTGCCACCAGGGGGCCAGGGGACTACAATGAGCAGTTCTTC.

V and J are TRBV7-2 and TRBJ1-6; 10 bases align to TRBD1. Germline V CDR1 and CDR2: SGHTA, FQGNSA. V was pared by 5 bases and J by 6 bases, with 4 bases of the junction left unmatched. This CDR3 has 15 amino acids. This CDR3 reads CASSLTGGINSPLHF. The CDR3 DNA follows: TGTGCCAGCAGCCTGACAGGGGGCATTAATTCACCCCTCCACTTT.

The V gene is TRBV28, the J gene TRBJ2-3, with 9 bases fitting TRBD2. With V trimmed by 3 bases and J by 2 bases, 12 bases remained unmatched. CDR3 length: 18 amino acids. CDR1 and CDR2 (germline): MDHEN, SYDVKM. The CDR3 sequence is CASSFPLALAGVTDTQYF. The CDR3, as DNA: TGTGCCAGCAGTTTTCCCCTCGCACTAGCGGGCGTCACAGATACGCAGTATTTT.

The rearrangement uses TRBV19 and TRBJ1-6; D is perhaps TRBD1 (6 bases). Trimming cost V 4 bases and J 13 bases, with 26 bases left between them. CDR3 size: 17 residues. Germline lookup yields CDR1 LNHDA and CDR2 SQIVND (reference sequence). CDR3 loop: CASSKFVGDTMISPLHF. The CDR3 DNA follows: TGTGCCAGTAGTAAGTTTGTTGGGGACACCATGATATCGCCCCTCCACTTT.

Here the CDR3 DNA reads TGTGCCAGCAGCTACCGAAATAGACAGGGGGCCGTGGGCTATGGCTACACCTTC. Protein sequence: CASSYRNRQGAVGYGYTF. The V and J genes are TRBV5-6 and TRBJ1-2; the match to TRBD1 covers 10 bases. Germline assignment: CDR1 SGHDT and CDR2 YYEEEE. This CDR3 contains 18 residues. Trimming took 3 bases from V and 4 from J; bases not matched to a gene: 15.

The chain couples TRBV7-2 to TRBJ2-1; D remains ambiguous. CDR1 and CDR2 from the germline V gene are SGHTA and FQGNSA. The CDR3 has 16 amino acids. Between the trimmed V and J ends, which lost 1 base and 0 bases, there was a span of 10 bases. CDR3 sequence: CASSLGSWSSYNEQFF. CDR3 sequence (DNA): TGTGCCAGCAGCTTAGGAAGCTGGAGCTCCTACAATGAGCAGTTCTTC.

This chain links TRBV6-5 with TRBJ1-1; no clear D gene. Germline CDR1 is MNHEY and CDR2 is SVGAGI. This CDR3 has 13 amino acids. The V and J ends lost 3 bases and 5 bases respectively, with 10 bases between them. The CDR3 nucleotides are TGTGCCAGCAGTTATGAGGGAAGGACTGAAGCTTTCTTT. Translating it yields CASSYEGRTEAFF.

This chain connects TRBV30 to TRBJ1-4; D is possibly TRBD1 (5 bases). The ends were cut back, 4 bases at V and 5 bases at J, with 14 bases in the middle. Germline CDR1 reads GTSNPN; CDR2 reads SVGIG (reference sequence). This CDR3 comprises 14 residues. The CDR3 DNA follows: TGTGCCTGGAATTGGGGGGGAGCAAATGAAAAACTGTTTTTT. It encodes CAWNWGGANEKLFF.

The chain links TRBV7-2 to TRBJ1-1; D gene uncertain. With 5 bases removed from V and 3 bases from J, the gap between germline ends came to 10 bases. The CDR3 is 13 amino acids. Germline V lookup: CDR1 SGHTA, CDR2 FQGNSA. The CDR3 sequence: CASSKGQDTEAFF. In nucleotides, the CDR3 is TGTGCCAGCAGCAAAGGTCAGGACACTGAAGCTTTCTTT.

This chain links TRBV5-1 with TRBJ2-3; D is undetermined. The V gene lost 7 bases and the J gene lost 0 bases, with 9 bases spanning the gap. The CDR3 is 13 residues long. Germline V gene lookup returns CDR1 SGHRS and CDR2 YFSETQ. DNA for the CDR3: TGCGCCAGCTGTACTATAAGCACAGATACGCAGTATTTT. It translates to CASCTISTDTQYF.

V is TRBV5-8 and J is TRBJ2-5; TRBD1 matches 7 bases. Germline loops: CDR1 SGHTS, CDR2 YDEGEE. The J segment lost 4 bases and the V segment lost 4 bases, leaving 4 bases of the junction unmatched. This CDR3 is 13 amino acids long. Written as DNA, the CDR3 is TGTGCCAGCAGCCGACAGGGAAGAGAGACCCAGTACTTC. Protein sequence: CASSRQGRETQYF.

On this clone: The sample has other DNA sequences that encode this CDR3 too. This rearrangement joins TRBV5-1 to TRBJ1-1, with a weak D call TRBD1 (5 bases). Trimming took off 4 bases at V and 3 bases at J, with 13 bases between the two ends. Germline values: CDR1 SGHRS, CDR2 YFSETQ. The CDR3 is 14 residues long. CDR3 amino acids: CASSLQGMDTEAFF. In nucleotides, the CDR3 is TGCGCCAGCAGCCTTCAGGGTATGGACACTGAAGCTTTCTTT. Based on the CDR3 plus reference TRBV5-1 and TRBJ1-1, the full variable domain is KAGVTQTPRYLIKTRGQQVTLSCSPISGHRSVSWYQQTPGQGLQFLFEYFSETQRNKGNFPGRFSGRQFSNSRSEMNVSTLELGDSALYLCASSLQGMDTEAFFGQGTRLTVV.

The chain carries TRBV5-1 and TRBJ1-5, with TRBD1 matching 9 bases. The CDR3 covers 15 residues. Per germline, CDR1 SGHRS and CDR2 YFSETQ. V dropped 4 bases and J dropped 4; count of bases not matched to a gene: 6. The CDR3 DNA reads TGCGCCAGCAGCCCTGGACAGGGGCTAAATCAGCCCCAGCATTTT. This gives the protein CASSPGQGLNQPQHF.

V usage is TRBV5-1 and J usage is TRBJ1-4, with unresolved D. V was shortened by 4 bases and J by 1 base, with 8 bases between the two germline ends. CDR1 and CDR2 (germline): SGHRS, YFSETQ. This CDR3 spans 14 amino acids. The CDR3 loop is CASSERVTNEKLFF. DNA for the CDR3: TGCGCCAGCAGCGAGCGGGTAACTAATGAAAAACTGTTTTTT.

The rearrangement joins TRBV5-1 to TRBJ1-3, with TRBD1 matching over 8 bases. V gave up 2 bases and J gave up 2 bases; unmatched junction bases: 6. Germline values: CDR1 SGHRS, CDR2 YFSETQ. This CDR3 comprises 16 residues. The CDR3 reads CASSLGGTGTGNTIYF. CDR3 sequence (DNA): TGCGCCAGCAGCTTAGGCGGGACAGGCACTGGAAACACCATATATTTT.

The chain couples TRBV24-1 to TRBJ1-2; 8 positions match TRBD1. The CDR3 has 14 residues. Germline V gene lookup returns CDR1 KGHDR and CDR2 SFDVKD. V gave up 4 bases and J gave up 7 bases; unmatched junction bases: 7. CDR3 loop: CATSDGGQGGGYTF. In nucleotides, the CDR3 is TGTGCCACCAGTGACGGTGGACAGGGAGGTGGCTACACCTTC.

The chain has TRBV2 and TRBJ2-5; 8 bases are a match to TRBD2. Germline V gene data show CDR1 as SNHLY and CDR2 as FYNNEI. CDR3 length equals 15 residues. Unmatched junction bases numbered 11, after V lost 8 bases and J lost 3 bases. This chain's CDR3 is CASSRRSGGEETQYF. DNA of the CDR3: TGTGCCAGCTCCCGAAGGAGCGGGGGAGAAGAGACCCAGTACTTC. The full variable domain, its missing parts supplied by reference TRBV2 and TRBJ2-5, is EPEVTQTPSHQVTQMGQEVILRCVPISNHLYFYWYRQILGQKVEFLVSFYNNEISEKSEIFDDQFSVERPDGSNFTLKIRSTKLEDSAMYFCASSRRSGGEETQYFGPGTRLLVL.

V and J are TRBV19 and TRBJ2-3; 11 bases align to TRBD2. V lost 6 bases to trimming and J lost 5 bases; unmatched junction nucleotides: 7. CDR3 size: 15 residues. Germline CDR1 LNHDA, CDR2 SQIVND (reference sequence). The CDR3 loop is CASRGSGGAGDTQYF. CDR3 nucleotides: TGTGCCAGTAGGGGTAGCGGGGGGGCCGGAGATACGCAGTATTTT. The whole variable domain, remainder taken from reference TRBV19 and TRBJ2-3, is DGGITQSPKYLFRKEGQNVTLSCEQNLNHDAMYWYRQDPGQGLRLIYYSQIVNDFQKGDIAEGYSVSREKKESFPLTVTSAQKNPTAFYLCASRGSGGAGDTQYFGPGTRLTVL.

This chain connects TRBV18 to TRBJ1-1; a possible D gene is TRBD1 (5 bases). The germline V and J ends were trimmed by 3 bases and 4 bases, with 15 bases remaining between them. From germline, CDR1 is KGHSH and CDR2 LQKENI. The CDR3 spans 15 residues. CDR3 loop: CASSPPYGGGTEAFF. CDR3 DNA sequence: TGTGCCAGCTCACCTCCGTACGGGGGTGGCACTGAAGCTTTCTTT.

V gene TRBV29-1 combines with J gene TRBJ1-1; D gene uncertain. V was pared by 6 bases and J by 5 bases, with 13 bases between. CDR1 is SQVTM, CDR2 ANQGSEA, per germline. The CDR3 is 12 amino acids. The CDR3 sequence is CSVESTGTEAFF. The CDR3 coding sequence is TGCAGCGTAGAGAGTACCGGGACTGAAGCTTTCTTT.

This clone was detected only once. The V and J genes are TRBV6-6 and TRBJ1-5; the D gene is possibly TRBD1 (5 bases). The CDR3 runs 16 residues. Between the trimmed V and J ends, which lost 1 base and 3 bases, there was a span of 13 bases. From germline, CDR1 is MNHNY and CDR2 SVGAGI (reference sequence). The CDR3 sequence: CASSYLKGILNQPQHF. The CDR3 DNA reads TGTGCCAGCAGTTACTTAAAGGGGATACTCAATCAGCCCCAGCATTTT.

The chain employs TRBV6-6 and TRBJ1-2; TRBD1 agrees at 8 bases. Germline V CDR1 and CDR2: MNHNY, SVGAGI (reference sequence). The CDR3 runs 16 residues. V was pared by 6 bases and J by 1 base, with 10 bases of the junction left unmatched. The CDR3 loop is CASRTVTGGNNYGYTF. Written as DNA, the CDR3 is TGTGCCAGCAGGACCGTTACAGGGGGGAATAACTATGGCTACACCTTC.